This T cell receptor beta chain emerged from a study of brain T cells in children with intractable seizures. Study results and limitations: HCMV serostatus was not known, and viral specificity came from CDR3 similarity only. Absence of clones before surgery may stem from lower sequencing depth.

CDR3 length equals 14 residues. With 2 bases removed from V and 2 bases from J, the gap between germline ends came to 10 bases. Looked up from germline, CDR1 is SQVTM and CDR2 is ANQGSEA. Notes on this clone: What it binds is unknown.

Assay: immunoSEQ multiplex PCR; the TCRdb copy retains only in-frame clones and omits some. The repertoire consists of around 340,000 clones, with 85% to 95% occurring once and the leading ten covering 5.5% to 6%. The time point was: blood from clinic visit 5 months post-surgery; TSC patient then seizure free. Sequencing was limited to surgery cases with top T cell transcript signatures in brain tissue. At least one anti-epileptic drug was given before surgery. Sequencing was performed on peripheral blood, taken about 5 months after surgery. The rearrangement uses TRBV29-1 and TRBJ2-1; TRBD2 is a possible D gene (6 bases). This TCR was recovered from a boy younger than two with tuberous sclerosis and intractable seizures. Here the CDR3 reads CSVEYRETYNEQFF. In nucleotides, the CDR3 is TGCAGCGTTGAATATCGGGAGACCTACAATGAGCAGTTCTTC.